This TCR beta chain was observed in a study of identical twins. Unique molecular identifiers were in the cDNA, with template-switch universal primer binding. TCRdb passed the 5' RACE reads through MiXCR, listing each CDR3 protein once. The repertoire holds 400,000 to 650,000 distinct CDR3 sequences, with approximately 22% as singletons. Worth noting for this clonotype: What it binds is unknown.

The study's findings and limits: Cord blood beta clonotypes that were abundant carried fewer insertions, and memory repertoires showed no such trend.

V lost 4 bases and J lost 0, with 12 bases in between. CDR1 and CDR2 from the germline V gene are SEHNR and FQNEAQ (reference sequence). This CDR3 has 15 amino acids. The same specimen was also included in a second study, on T cells expressing NK-cell markers. That study reports: For several experiments, T cell sorting was restricted to the alpha-beta TCR population by means of an anti-gamma-delta TCR antibody.

Sequencing was carried out using CD4+ T cells sorted from blood. The chain couples TRBV7-9 to TRBJ1-1; perhaps TRBD1 as D (5 bases). The sequence came from a woman between 18 and 30 years old in good health. The CDR3 DNA reads TGTGCCAGCAGCTCCGACCGGGACCTGAACACTGAAGCTTTCTTT. It specifies CASSSDRDLNTEAFF. Based on the CDR3 plus reference TRBV7-9 and TRBJ1-1, the full variable domain is DTGVSQNPRHKITKRGQNVTFRCDPISEHNRLYWYRQTLGQGPEFLTYFQNEAQLEKSRLLSDRFSAERPKGSFSTLEIQRTEQGDSAMYLCASSSDRDLNTEAFFGQGTRLTVV.